This T cell receptor beta chain was sequenced in a study of T cell responses to AZD1222 COVID-19 vaccine. Study-level points and caveats: Once two AZD1222 doses were given, Spike-specific TCR breadth and depth went up. Distributed over spike, vaccine-associated CD4 TCRs predominated at 160-218 and 743-854.

V lost 7 bases and J 1 base, leaving 16 bases between the germline ends. The CDR3 consists of 15 residues. CDR1 is MNHEY and CDR2 is SMNVEV in the germline V gene (reference sequence). Sequenced by immunoSEQ multiplex PCR; TCRdb stores in-frame clones only, minus some. The data contain 160,000 or so clones, roughly nine tenths of them singletons. Comments on this clone: What it binds is unknown.

This TCR was sampled from an adult in good health. V and J are TRBV27 and TRBJ1-2; a possible D gene is TRBD1 (6 bases). The sample was peripheral blood, taken on day 0 of AZD1222 vaccination. The CDR3 sequence is CASTDTGHNNYGYTF. CDR3 in DNA: TGTGCCAGCACAGACACGGGACACAATAACTATGGCTACACCTTC.